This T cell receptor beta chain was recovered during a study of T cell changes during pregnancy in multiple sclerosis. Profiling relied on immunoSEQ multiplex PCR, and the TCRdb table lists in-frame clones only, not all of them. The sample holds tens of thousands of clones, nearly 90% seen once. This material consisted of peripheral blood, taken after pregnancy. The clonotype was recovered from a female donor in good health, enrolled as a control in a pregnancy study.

CDR3 nucleotides: TGTGCCAGCAGCAAAGTGGGAGACGCAGATACGCAGTATTTT. Its protein product is CASSKVGDADTQYF. This chain uses TRBV21-1 with TRBJ2-3; the D call of TRBD2 is as the table states it, not checked on the DNA. TRBV21-1 is annotated as a pseudogene. There are 14 residues in the CDR3.